The 20 T cell receptor beta chains reported below all come from one sample, sequenced in a study of control samples from healthy donors and cancer patients. Measured with immunoSEQ multiplex PCR; TCRdb has only the in-frame clones, and not every one. Of some 150,000 clones listed, around 95% were seen once; the top ten hold about 4%. The sequenced sample was blood. These receptors came from a woman aged 55-70 years in good health.

The chain carries TRBV7-2 and TRBJ2-7; possible D gene TRBD1, 6 bases. The germline V gene encodes CDR1 SGHTA and CDR2 FQGNSA. CDR3 length equals 14 residues. The ends were cut back, 1 base at V and 2 bases at J, with 9 bases in the middle. CDR3 sequence reads: CASSLGQDTYEQYF. In nucleotides, the CDR3 is TGTGCCAGCAGCTTAGGACAGGACACCTACGAGCAGTACTTC.

This chain connects TRBV6-1 to TRBJ2-1; D ambiguous. The CDR3 covers 16 residues. CDR1 is MNHNS, CDR2 SASEGT, per germline. The ends were cut back, 4 bases at V and 5 bases at J, with 18 bases in the middle. CDR3 DNA sequence: TGTGCCAGCAGTGGGTTGTCACCCCCGGAGAACAATGAGCAGTTCTTC. Translating it yields CASSGLSPPENNEQFF.

The chain employs TRBV3-1 (or the pseudogene TRBV3-2) and TRBJ1-1; D may be TRBD1 (6 bases). The ends were cut back, 1 base at V and 10 bases at J, with 13 bases in the middle. The CDR3 totals 13 residues. Germline CDR1 LGHDT, CDR2 YNNKEL (reference sequence). CDR3 sequence: CASSQGQASGAFF. The CDR3 DNA sequence: TGTGCCAGCAGCCAAGGACAGGCCTCTGGAGCTTTCTTT.

The chain combines TRBV4-3 with TRBJ1-4; 10 bases fit TRBD1. With V trimmed by 0 bases and J by 6 bases, 10 bases remained unmatched. The CDR3 spans 18 residues. Germline V lookup: CDR1 LGHNA, CDR2 YSLEER. The DNA for the CDR3 is TGCGCCAGCAGCCAAGAGGGACAGGGGTCGGCTTTAGATGAAAAACTGTTTTTT. Protein: CASSQEGQGSALDEKLFF.

The chain recombines TRBV6-2 or TRBV6-3 with TRBJ1-6, with 10 bases aligning to TRBD1. The germline V gene encodes CDR1 MNHEY and CDR2 SVGEGT. CDR3 length: 18 amino acids. V lost 2 bases to trimming and J lost 7 bases; unmatched junction nucleotides: 11. The CDR3 DNA follows: TGTGCCAGCAGTTACGCAAACCGGGACAGGGGCGGGAATTCACCCCTCCACTTT. It encodes CASSYANRDRGGNSPLHF.

The chain couples TRBV4-3 to TRBJ1-4, with 9 bases fitting TRBD1. The CDR3 spans 15 residues. The V gene end was trimmed by 1 base and the J gene end by 6 bases; junction bases not matched to a gene: 3. Germline CDR1 LGHNA, CDR2 YSLEER. The CDR3 loop reads CASSQGDRDHEKLFF. The DNA for the CDR3 is TGCGCCAGCAGCCAAGGGGACAGGGATCATGAAAAACTGTTTTTT.

This sequence joins TRBV9 and TRBJ1-4, with 7 bases fitting TRBD1. Per germline, CDR1 SGDLS and CDR2 YYNGEE. The CDR3 is made up of 15 amino acids. With 3 bases clipped from V and 3 bases from J, the junction kept 5 bases outside the gene matches. CDR3 loop: CASSAQTGSNEKLFF. The CDR3 DNA reads TGTGCCAGCAGCGCCCAGACAGGGTCTAATGAAAAACTGTTTTTT.

The V and J genes are TRBV6-2 or TRBV6-3 and TRBJ1-5; D remains unclear. There are 12 residues in the CDR3. In germline, CDR1 is MNHEY, CDR2 SVGEGT. V was clipped by 6 bases and J by 6 bases, with 9 bases between them. In nucleotides, the CDR3 is TGTGCCAGCAGCCAGCCCCGTCAGCCCCAGCATTTT. It specifies CASSQPRQPQHF.

This clone was detected a few times. V usage is TRBV20-1 and J usage is TRBJ2-5, with D perhaps matching TRBD1 or TRBD2 (7 bases each). Germline V lookup: CDR1 DFQATT, CDR2 SNEGSKA (reference sequence). The CDR3 runs 11 residues. The CDR3 here is CSQGEGETQYF. The CDR3 region has the DNA TGCAGCCAGGGGGAGGGAGAGACCCAGTACTTC.

The V gene is TRBV11-2, the J gene TRBJ2-3, with a tentative D call TRBD1 (7 bases). Germline V CDR1 and CDR2: SGHAT, FQNNGV. V was clipped by 5 bases and J by 4 bases, with 13 bases between them. There are 14 residues in the CDR3. The CDR3 protein is CASSPLRGADTQYF. The DNA for the CDR3 is TGTGCCAGCAGCCCCCTCAGGGGGGCAGATACGCAGTATTTT. The complete variable domain, with remaining parts taken from reference TRBV11-2 and TRBJ2-3, reads EAGVAQSPRYKIIEKRQSVAFWCNPISGHATLYWYQQILGQGPKLLIQFQNNGVVDDSQLPKDRFSAERLKGVDSTLKIQPAKLEDSAVYLCASSPLRGADTQYFGPGTRLTVL.

The chain links TRBV2 to TRBJ2-2, with D possibly TRBD1 on 6 matching bases. The V and J ends lost 6 bases and 1 base respectively, with 12 bases between them. The germline CDR1 and CDR2 sequences are SNHLY and FYNNEI. The CDR3 loop spans 15 amino acids. The CDR3 sequence: CASRAGTMNTGELFF. As DNA, the CDR3 is TGTGCCAGCAGGGCCGGGACAATGAACACCGGGGAGCTGTTTTTT.

The gene calls are TRBV18 and TRBJ2-7; 12 positions match TRBD1. V lost 3 bases to trimming and J lost 7 bases; unmatched junction nucleotides: 7. Germline values: CDR1 KGHSH, CDR2 LQKENI. The CDR3 runs to 15 residues. CDR3 sequence reads: CASSPPGQGAREQYF. The CDR3 DNA reads TGTGCCAGCTCACCCCCGGGACAGGGGGCTCGTGAGCAGTACTTC.

The chain joins TRBV6-5 to TRBJ1-4, with a tentative D call TRBD1 (6 bases). This CDR3 contains 14 residues. Between the trimmed V and J ends, which lost 6 bases and 3 bases, there was a span of 11 bases. CDR1 is MNHEY and CDR2 is SVGAGI in the germline V gene. CDR3 bases: TGTGCCAGCAGGGTGACAGGTCCTAATGAAAAACTGTTTTTT. The encoded protein is CASRVTGPNEKLFF.

This chain links TRBV5-1 with TRBJ2-1; 9 bases fit TRBD1. Germline V gene data show CDR1 as SGHRS and CDR2 as YFSETQ. V shed 5 bases and J 5 bases; nucleotides not matched to a gene: 11. The CDR3 extends over 16 amino acids. The CDR3 here is CASSPPGTGMNNEQFF. CDR3 DNA sequence: TGCGCCAGCAGTCCCCCCGGGACAGGGATGAACAATGAGCAGTTCTTC.

This sequence joins TRBV25-1 and TRBJ1-3, with TRBD1 identical over 7 bases. CDR1 and CDR2 (germline): MGHDK, SYGVNS. The CDR3 sequence is 18 residues long. The ends lost 4 bases at V and 1 base at J; junction bases unmatched: 13. The CDR3 protein is CASSGRIDRAPSGNTIYF. The CDR3, as DNA: TGTGCCAGCAGTGGGCGGATCGACAGGGCCCCATCTGGAAACACCATATATTTT.

The chain couples TRBV6-2 or TRBV6-3 to TRBJ2-1; 13 nucleotides align to TRBD2. CDR3 length equals 16 residues. CDR1 and CDR2 from the germline V gene are MNHEY and SVGEGT. The V and J ends lost 7 bases and 3 bases, in that order; junction bases with no gene match: 6. The CDR3 DNA is TGTGCCAGCATCCCGGGACTAGCGGGGCTCTACAATGAGCAGTTCTTC. It translates to CASIPGLAGLYNEQFF.

This clone occurred once. This chain links TRBV5-4 with TRBJ2-1; TRBD1 agrees at 8 bases. The germline V gene has CDR1 SGHNT and CDR2 YYREEE (reference sequence). The CDR3 sequence is 17 residues long. V trimming: 6 bases; J trimming: 6 bases; junction bases outside the gene matches: 17. CDR3 sequence (DNA): TGTGCCAGCACCAAGGACAGGGCCCCCCAAATTGGCAATGAGCAGTTCTTC. Protein sequence: CASTKDRAPQIGNEQFF.

This chain uses TRBV7-2 with TRBJ1-1, with D possibly matching TRBD1 (6 bases). V was clipped by 5 bases and J by 9 bases, with 22 bases between them. Per germline, CDR1 SGHTA and CDR2 FQGNSA. This CDR3 is built from 15 residues. The CDR3 region has the DNA TGTGCCAGCAGCGACCCCGGGACACGGCACAGGCAAGCTTTCTTT. Its translation: CASSDPGTRHRQAFF. Full variable domain (outside the CDR3, taken from reference TRBV7-2 and TRBJ1-1): GAGVSQSPSNKVTEKGKDVELRCDPISGHTALYWYRQSLGQGLEFLIYFQGNSAPDKSGLPSDRFSAERTGGSVSTLTIQRTQQEDSAVYLCASSDPGTRHRQAFFGQGTRLTVV.

The chain links TRBV10-1 to TRBJ1-3; TRBD1 aligns across 9 bases. CDR3 length: 16 residues. Germline V gene lookup returns CDR1 WNHNN and CDR2 SYGVQD (reference sequence). V was pared by 6 bases and J by 2 bases, with 8 bases of the junction left unmatched. As DNA, the CDR3 is TGCGCCAGCAGACCCCCACAGGGGGCGACTGGAAACACCATATATTTT. Amino acids: CASRPPQGATGNTIYF.

The chain joins TRBV7-9 to TRBJ2-2; no clear D gene. Trimming took 2 bases from V and 6 from J, leaving 19 bases between them. Germline loops: CDR1 SEHNR, CDR2 FQNEAQ (reference sequence). The CDR3 has 17 residues. CDR3 nucleotides: TGTGCCAGCAGCTTACCGGCCGCCGGAACCGAGGCCGGGGAGCTGTTTTTT. Protein product: CASSLPAAGTEAGELFF.